This entry is about one T cell receptor beta chain. As yet, its antigen is unknown. This sample stems from a study of human T cells and chemical hapten exposure. In the study overall: The study sensitized with 2% DPC on an approximately 2 cm by approximately 2 cm patch of upper inner arm skin.

MiXCR, run by TCRdb on the RACE reads, gives a single entry per CDR3 protein. Seen here are approximately 90,000 distinct CDR3 sequences, roughly 10% observed once, and the top ten hold less than 2.5%. The trim removed 5 bases at V and 6 bases at J, leaving 4 bases unmatched. Germline V gives CDR1 SGHNT, CDR2 YENEEA. The CDR3 loop spans 12 amino acids. Time point meaning: patch test 1, 2 weeks after DPC sensitization. Treatment in this sample: therapeutic diphenylcyclopropenone sensitization with weekly scalp DPC. The study's findings and limits: Unchanged with DPC sensitization were TCRs above 1 in 1000 frequency.

The chain is built from TRBV11-3 and TRBJ2-7, with 7 bases lining up with TRBD1. The receptor was isolated from a middle-aged man with alopecia areata. Some clones in this sample may be carry-over from other donors' samples. Source: whole blood, taken in connection with sensitization to the hapten diphenylcyclopropenone (DPC). CDR3 coding DNA: TGTGCCAGCAGCAAACGGGACAGCGAGCAGTACGTC. Its protein is CASSKRDSEQYV.